The T cell receptor beta chain under discussion was sequenced for a study of beta chain features in type 1 diabetes. Study-wide background: Investigators examined under 140 million sorted cells across all samples. Overall study findings and caveats: Among patients with Type 1 diabetes, TCRB CDR3s were moderately but significantly shorter in every one of the four CD4+ subsets.

The V segment lost 0 bases and the J segment 4 bases; nucleotides outside the gene matches: 9. The CDR3 runs 17 residues. Germline-derived CDR1 and CDR2 are SGHDN and FVKESK. There are a few counts of this clone. Its antigen remains unknown. As every portion of the isolated RNA was reverse transcribed, the sequencing read expressed TCRB transcripts. Generated by immunoSEQ multiplex PCR, the TCRdb table keeps only in-frame clones and is missing some. Of more than 150,000 clones in the sample, around an eighth were seen once. The sequence derives from a young woman in good health. Source material: central memory CD4+ T cells from blood. V and J are TRBV14 and TRBJ1-5; 7 positions agree with TRBD1. CDR3 nucleotide sequence: TGTGCCAGCAGCCAAGACCCGACAGGGAGACGGAATCAGCCCCAGCATTTT. Protein sequence: CASSQDPTGRRNQPQHF.